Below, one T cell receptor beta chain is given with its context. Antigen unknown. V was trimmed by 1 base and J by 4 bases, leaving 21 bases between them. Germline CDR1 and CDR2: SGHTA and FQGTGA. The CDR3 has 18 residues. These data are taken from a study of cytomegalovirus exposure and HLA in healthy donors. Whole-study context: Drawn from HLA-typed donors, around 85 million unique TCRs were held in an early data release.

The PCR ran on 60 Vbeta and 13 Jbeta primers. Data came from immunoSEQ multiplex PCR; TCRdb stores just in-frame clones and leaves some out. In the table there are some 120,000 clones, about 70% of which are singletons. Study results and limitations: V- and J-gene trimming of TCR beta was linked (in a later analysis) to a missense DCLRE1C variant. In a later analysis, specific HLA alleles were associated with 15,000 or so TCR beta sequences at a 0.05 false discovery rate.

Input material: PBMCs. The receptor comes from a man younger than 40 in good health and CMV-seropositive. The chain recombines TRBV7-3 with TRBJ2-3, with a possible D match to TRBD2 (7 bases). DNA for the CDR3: TGTGCCAGCAGCTTAAATGGGGGCGGCGGGGGAACAGCAGATACGCAGTATTTT. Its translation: CASSLNGGGGGTADTQYF.